This is a list of T cell receptor beta chains from one sample in a study of shared clonotypes between healthy human individuals. The data were produced by immunoSEQ multiplex PCR, yet TCRdb's version contains in-frame clones alone and is incomplete. This sample has fewer than 850,000 clones, with approximately 96% found just once. Sequenced: naive CD8+ T cells sorted from blood. The receptors come from a young man in good health. CDR3s include the opening cysteine and the closing phenylalanine or tryptophan. A D gene is named only where the DNA matches it firmly. Size values are once, few and many counts, or a class for expanded clones, and some rows have none.

TRBJ1-5,-,TRBD1,TRBV6-5,CASSSQGSNQPQHF,TGTGCCAGCAGTTCACAGGGGTCCAATCAGCCCCAGCATTTT
TRBJ2-3,-,TRBD1,TRBV11-2,CASSLGRTGASTDTQYF,TGTGCCAGCAGCTTAGGCCGGACAGGGGCCAGCACAGATACGCAGTATTTT
TRBJ2-5,-,-,TRBV29-1,CSGLGGETQYF,TGCAGCGGCTTGGGGGGAGAGACCCAGTACTTC
TRBJ2-1,-,-,TRBV6-6,CASSYRGASSYNEQFF,TGTGCCAGCAGTTACAGGGGGGCCAGCTCCTACAATGAGCAGTTCTTC
TRBJ2-5,once,-,TRBV29-1,CSVAPTGWSQETQYF,TGCAGCGTGGCTCCTACAGGGTGGAGCCAAGAGACCCAGTACTTC
TRBJ1-4,-,TRBD1,TRBV4-1,CASSPGTGGAKLFF,TGCGCCAGCAGCCCCGGGACAGGGGGCGCAAAACTGTTTTTT
TRBJ2-5,-,TRBD1,TRBV7-9,CASFMTGQGQETQYF,TGTGCCAGCTTTATGACGGGACAGGGCCAAGAGACCCAGTACTTC
TRBJ2-5,-,-,TRBV4-1,CASSQGGFTPQETQYF,TGCGCCAGCAGCCAAGGAGGTTTTACCCCTCAAGAGACCCAGTACTTC
TRBJ2-5,-,-,TRBV14,CASSPLRRGETQYF,TGTGCCAGCAGCCCACTTCGACGGGGGGAGACCCAGTACTTC
TRBJ2-1,-,TRBD2,TRBV27,CASSLFLAAGYNEQFF,TGTGCCAGCAGTTTATTTCTAGCGGCAGGGTACAATGAGCAGTTCTTC
TRBJ2-3,-,TRBD2,TRBV15,CATSRDERLAGGGGTDTQYF,TGTGCCACCAGCAGAGATGAACGACTAGCGGGAGGGGGGGGCACAGATACGCAGTATTTT
TRBJ2-5,-,TRBD1,TRBV30,CAHHKGAPFRRETQYF,TGTGCTCATCACAAGGGGGCGCCTTTTAGGAGGGAGACCCAGTACTTC
TRBJ2-2,-,-,TRBV9,CASSPPEREYTGELFF,TGTGCCAGCAGCCCACCCGAGAGGGAGTATACCGGGGAGCTGTTTTTT
TRBJ1-1,once,-,TRBV29-1,CSVAQGPAFF,TGCAGCGTTGCCCAGGGGCCAGCTTTCTTT
TRBJ2-1,-,TRBD2,TRBV4-1,CASSQLGTSPYNEQFF,TGCGCCAGCAGCCAACTTGGGACTAGTCCCTACAATGAGCAGTTCTTC
TRBJ2-7,once,-,TRBV7-7,CASSFGTTYEQYF,TGTGCCAGCAGCTTCGGTACGACCTACGAGCAGTACTTC
TRBJ1-2,-,-,TRBV25-1,CASSKGDSAYGYTF,TGTGCCAGCAGTAAAGGAGATTCTGCCTATGGCTACACCTTC
TRBJ2-5,-,-,TRBV19,CASSTALGETQYF,TGTGCCAGTAGTACTGCCCTGGGTGAGACCCAGTACTTC
TRBJ1-1,-,-,TRBV29-1,CSVEVRGTEAFF,TGCAGCGTTGAGGTCAGGGGCACTGAAGCTTTCTTT
TRBJ2-3,-,-,TRBV18,CASPKEGQRGDTQYF,TGTGCCAGCCCGAAGGAGGGCCAACGGGGGGATACGCAGTATTTT
TRBJ2-7,-,-,TRBV14,CASSRLSTGYEQYF,TGTGCCAGCAGCCGCCTTTCGACGGGGTACGAGCAGTACTTC
TRBJ2-1,-,TRBD2,TRBV28,CASRKREIRSDEQFF,TGTGCCAGCCGGAAGCGGGAGATCAGGAGCGATGAGCAGTTCTTC
TRBJ2-3,-,-,TRBV30,CAWTGAGPDTQYF,TGTGCCTGGACGGGAGCGGGTCCAGATACGCAGTATTTT
TRBJ2-1,-,-,TRBV11-2,CASSLELAIEQFF,TGTGCCAGCAGCTTAGAACTAGCAATCGAGCAGTTCTTC
TRBJ2-1,-,-,TRBV27,CASSLSRSRSPRRGNEQFF,TGTGCCAGCAGTTTAAGTCGCTCCCGGAGCCCCAGACGTGGCAATGAGCAGTTCTTC
TRBJ2-7,once,-,TRBV2,CASLGIYEQYF,TGTGCCAGCTTGGGGATTTACGAGCAGTACTTC
TRBJ2-5,-,-,TRBV28,CASRTRKAQETQYF,TGTGCCAGCAGGACCCGGAAGGCCCAAGAGACCCAGTACTTC
TRBJ2-2,-,-,TRBV27,CASSPESTPNTGELFF,TGTGCCAGCAGTCCAGAATCGACACCGAACACCGGGGAGCTGTTTTTT
TRBJ2-1,-,TRBD2,TRBV7-9,CASSQRREDIKDEQFF,TGTGCCAGCAGCCAAAGACGGGAGGACATTAAGGATGAGCAGTTCTTC
TRBJ1-1,-,-,TRBV29-1,CSAVRGGTEAFF,TGCAGCGCCGTCCGGGGGGGGACTGAAGCTTTCTTT
TRBJ2-2,-,TRBD2,TRBV30,CAWSAGVLGELFF,TGTGCCTGGAGCGCGGGAGTACTCGGGGAGCTGTTTTTT
TRBJ2-1,-,-,TRBV11-2,CASSLSDGGPKNEQFF,TGTGCCAGCAGCTTATCCGATGGGGGGCCTAAAAATGAGCAGTTCTTC
TRBJ1-1,-,-,TRBV6-5,CASSRTVNTEAFF,TGTGCCAGCAGCCGGACAGTGAACACTGAAGCTTTCTTT
TRBJ2-7,-,TRBD2,TRBV27,CASSPLAGVDEQYF,TGTGCCAGCAGCCCACTAGCGGGAGTCGACGAGCAGTACTTC
TRBJ2-6,-,-,TRBV7-2,CASSLDRDGGANVLTF,TGTGCCAGCAGCTTAGACAGGGATGGTGGGGCCAACGTCCTGACTTTC
TRBJ1-1,-,TRBD1,TRBV6-5,CASSYIRQGGEAFF,TGTGCCAGCAGTTATATACGACAGGGCGGGGAAGCTTTCTTT
TRBJ2-3,-,TRBD2,TRBV7-9,CASSSSVAGVHTDTQYF,TGTGCCAGCAGCTCGTCGGTAGCGGGAGTTCATACAGATACGCAGTATTTT
TRBJ2-7,-,-,TRBV6-6,CASSGTYEQYF,TGTGCCAGCAGCGGGACCTACGAGCAGTACTTC
TRBJ2-7,-,TRBD1,TRBV27,CASSLDRVGEQYF,TGTGCCAGCAGTCTAGACAGGGTTGGCGAGCAGTACTTC
TRBJ2-7,-,TRBD1,TRBV11-2,CASKYNSGTVYEQYF,TGTGCCAGCAAGTACAATTCCGGGACAGTTTACGAGCAGTACTTC
TRBJ2-7,-,-,TRBV5-4,CASSLGTADYEQYF,TGTGCCAGCAGCTTAGGGACGGCGGACTACGAGCAGTACTTC
TRBJ2-1,-,-,TRBV9,CASSVVGGRGTFF,TGTGCCAGCAGCGTAGTAGGGGGAAGGGGCACGTTCTTC
TRBJ1-1,-,-,TRBV5-1,CASSLRGEGTEAFF,TGCGCCAGCAGCTTGCGCGGAGAGGGCACTGAAGCTTTCTTT
TRBJ1-4,once,-,TRBV9,CASSGTQEKLFF,TGTGCCAGCAGCGGGACACAGGAAAAACTGTTTTTT
TRBJ2-1,-,-,TRBV27,CASSSRQLEEQFF,TGTGCCAGCAGTTCCCGCCAGCTTGAGGAGCAGTTCTTC
TRBJ1-5,-,TRBD1,TRBV28,CASSLVGTGGGQPQHF,TGTGCCAGCAGTTTAGTCGGGACAGGGGGCGGTCAGCCCCAGCATTTT
TRBJ2-7,once,-,TRBV9,CASSVGRDPSYEQYF,TGTGCCAGCAGCGTCGGCAGGGACCCCTCCTACGAGCAGTACTTC
TRBJ2-5,-,TRBD2,TRBV7-2,CASSLRLAGYRETQYF,TGTGCCAGCAGCTTAAGGCTAGCGGGGTACAGGGAGACCCAGTACTTC
TRBJ1-2,few,-,TRBV6-5,CASSAGSGGYTF,TGTGCCAGCAGCGCAGGGTCTGGTGGCTACACCTTC
TRBJ2-7,-,TRBD2,TRBV27,CASSSGLDAYEQYF,TGTGCCAGCAGTTCGGGACTAGACGCCTACGAGCAGTACTTC
TRBJ1-5,-,-,TRBV7-9,CASSLEGRNQPQHF,TGTGCCAGCAGCTTGGAGGGACGCAATCAGCCCCAGCATTTT